This T cell receptor beta chain was captured in a study of blood T cell repertoires in COVID-19. Overall study: Researchers got acute and convalescent COVID-19 samples from the United States, Italy and Spain.

Germline CDR1 SGHTA, CDR2 FQGNSA. The CDR3 contains 19 residues. The J segment lost 10 bases and the V segment lost 1 base, leaving 19 bases of the junction unmatched. Method: immunoSEQ multiplex PCR; TCRdb's copy keeps in-frame clones and lacks some. The table records roughly 260,000 clones, under 90% of them present only once. Categorization into cohorts depended on clinical history that participants reported. The chain couples TRBV7-2 to TRBJ2-1, with TRBD2 identical over 10 bases. Sequenced sample: PBMCs or T cells enriched from blood (not recorded which). The receptor comes from a woman between 40 and 50 years old who had been exposed to COVID-19. The DNA for the CDR3 is TGTGCCAGCAGCTTAGTCGGCCTAGCGGGGGCCAACGTCCGAACGGAGCAGTTCTTC. Its translation is CASSLVGLAGANVRTEQFF.